This entry describes one T cell receptor beta chain. Germline CDR1 and CDR2: SGHVS and FNYEAQ. V was shortened by 1 base and J by 6 bases, with 5 bases between the two germline ends. CDR3 size: 12 residues. This record belongs to a study of technical replicates of blood from several donors. Assay used: immunoSEQ multiplex PCR; TCRdb lists only in-frame clones, some missing. The table includes about 68,000 clones, about 97% detected once. The rearrangement joins TRBV7-6 to TRBJ2-3; possible D gene TRBD2, 5 bases. This sequence was found in a human donor in good health. The specimen was T cells isolated from PBMCs. The CDR3 loop reads CASSLVADTQYF. The DNA of the CDR3 is TGTGCCAGCAGCTTAGTAGCGGATACGCAGTATTTT.